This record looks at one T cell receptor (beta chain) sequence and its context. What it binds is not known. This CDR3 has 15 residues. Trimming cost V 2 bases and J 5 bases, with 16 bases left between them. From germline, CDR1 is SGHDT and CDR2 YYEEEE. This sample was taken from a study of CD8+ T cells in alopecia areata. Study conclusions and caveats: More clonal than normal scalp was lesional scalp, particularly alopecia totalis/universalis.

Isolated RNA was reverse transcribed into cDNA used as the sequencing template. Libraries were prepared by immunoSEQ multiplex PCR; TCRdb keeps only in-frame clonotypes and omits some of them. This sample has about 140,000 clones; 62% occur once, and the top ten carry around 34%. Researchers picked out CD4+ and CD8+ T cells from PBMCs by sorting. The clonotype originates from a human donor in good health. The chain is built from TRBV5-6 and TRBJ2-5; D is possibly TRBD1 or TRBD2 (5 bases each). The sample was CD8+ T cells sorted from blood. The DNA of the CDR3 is TGTGCCAGCAGCTTTGGGTTCGGGGCTAAGGAGACCCAGTACTTC. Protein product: CASSFGFGAKETQYF.